What follows are 25 T cell receptor beta chains derived from one specimen sequenced in a study of technical replicates of blood from a few donors. TCRdb keeps only in-frame clones here, not all; method: immunoSEQ multiplex PCR. The sample shows tens of thousands of clones, 80% to 90% of them seen only once. The sequenced sample was PBMCs. These receptors all stem from a human donor in good health. Some clones in this sample may be carry-over from other donors' samples.

This rearrangement joins TRBV4-3 to TRBJ1-1, with TRBD1 matching over 7 bases. In germline, CDR1 is LGHNA, CDR2 YSLEER. The ends lost 4 bases at V and 5 bases at J; junction bases unmatched: 10. The CDR3 has 15 amino acids. The CDR3 bases are TGCGCCAGCAGCCGCCAGACAGGGTTTGGGACTGAAGCTTTCTTT. Protein: CASSRQTGFGTEAFF.

The chain joins TRBV5-1 to TRBJ2-5, with D possibly matching TRBD1 (6 bases). CDR3 length: 14 residues. Trimming took 4 bases from V and 5 from J, leaving 15 bases between them. The germline CDR1 and CDR2 sequences are SGHRS and YFSETQ. The chain's CDR3 is CASSPQGTWETQYF. CDR3 nucleotides: TGCGCCAGCAGCCCACAGGGTACGTGGGAGACCCAGTACTTC. Using reference TRBV5-1 and TRBJ2-5 for the parts outside the CDR3, the full variable domain is KAGVTQTPRYLIKTRGQQVTLSCSPISGHRSVSWYQQTPGQGLQFLFEYFSETQRNKGNFPGRFSGRQFSNSRSEMNVSTLELGDSALYLCASSPQGTWETQYFGPGTRLLVL.

This chain joins TRBV29-1 and TRBJ2-7; perhaps TRBD2 as D (6 bases). Looked up from germline, CDR1 is SQVTM and CDR2 is ANQGSEA. With 4 bases removed from V and 9 bases from J, the gap between germline ends came to 13 bases. This CDR3 has 11 amino acids. CDR3 loop: CSVVLSSAQYF. DNA for the CDR3: TGCAGCGTTGTCCTTTCTAGCGCGCAGTACTTC.

CDR3 in amino acids: CAWSVQGEQFF. The CDR3 DNA reads as TGTGCCTGGAGTGTACAGGGGGAGCAGTTCTTC. The chain has TRBV30 and TRBJ2-1; 7 positions match TRBD1. Germline loops: CDR1 GTSNPN, CDR2 SVGIG (reference sequence). V shed 0 bases, J shed 10 bases, and the junction held 0 bases outside the gene matches. The CDR3 is made up of 11 amino acids.

The chain couples TRBV4-1 to TRBJ1-1; 10 positions match TRBD1. The CDR3 is made up of 15 amino acids. CDR1 MGHRA and CDR2 YSYEKL come from the germline V gene. V dropped 3 bases and J dropped 2; count of bases not matched to a gene: 3. The CDR3 protein is CASSHPTGGNTEAFF. CDR3 sequence (DNA): TGCGCCAGCAGCCACCCGACAGGGGGCAACACTGAAGCTTTCTTT.

This sequence joins TRBV11-3 and TRBJ2-1; 10 bases fit TRBD2. The V gene end was trimmed by 5 bases and the J gene end by 7 bases; junction bases not matched to a gene: 8. This CDR3 contains 15 residues. CDR1 is SGHNT and CDR2 is YENEEA in the germline V gene. CDR3 nucleotide sequence: TGTGCCAGCAGCCTCGGGACTAGCGAAAGGAATGAGCAGTTCTTC. Its protein is CASSLGTSERNEQFF.

This sequence joins TRBV4-1 and TRBJ2-5; D is perhaps TRBD1 (5 bases). Germline CDR1 MGHRA, CDR2 YSYEKL. Trimming left V 6 bases short and J 4 bases short, with 12 bases between. The CDR3 sequence is 13 residues long. CDR3 coding DNA: TGCGCCAGCAGTATACAGGTTGGAGAGACCCAGTACTTC. Amino acid sequence: CASSIQVGETQYF.

This chain connects TRBV5-5 to TRBJ2-6; TRBD1 agrees at 8 bases. Germline-derived CDR1 and CDR2 are SGHKS and YYEKEE (reference sequence). This CDR3 has 16 amino acids. The V gene end was trimmed by 1 base and the J gene end by 2 bases; junction bases not matched to a gene: 2. The CDR3 DNA follows: TGTGCCAGCAGCTTGAGGGGACAGGCTGGGGCCAACGTCCTGACTTTC. This sequence encodes CASSLRGQAGANVLTF.

CDR3 DNA: TGTGCCTGGAGTGTACTCCGCACTGAAGCTTTCTTT. As protein: CAWSVLRTEAFF. This chain connects TRBV30 to TRBJ1-1, with no clear D. The CDR3 has 12 amino acids. Between the trimmed V and J ends, which lost 0 bases and 4 bases, there was a span of 6 bases. Germline V gene sequence: CDR1 GTSNPN, CDR2 SVGIG (reference sequence).

This chain joins TRBV29-1 and TRBJ2-7; 15 positions agree with TRBD2. This CDR3 has 14 residues. V was pared by 6 bases and J by 6 bases, with 6 bases of the junction left unmatched. Germline CDR1 and CDR2: SQVTM and ANQGSEA. This CDR3 is CSVQPGLAGGEQYF. CDR3 sequence (DNA): TGCAGCGTCCAACCGGGACTAGCGGGAGGCGAGCAGTACTTC.

This clone was detected only a few times. This chain joins TRBV5-4 and TRBJ1-6; 8 nucleotides align to TRBD1. Germline CDR1 is SGHNT and CDR2 is YYREEE (reference sequence). V shed 1 base, J shed 10 bases, and the junction held 4 bases outside the gene matches. The CDR3 runs to 14 residues. CDR3 coding DNA: TGTGCCAGCAGCTTGACAGGGGGTGGGTCACCCCTCCACTTT. It is translated as CASSLTGGGSPLHF.

V gene TRBV7-9 combines with J gene TRBJ1-1; 9 nucleotides align to TRBD1. The germline V gene encodes CDR1 SEHNR and CDR2 FQNEAQ (reference sequence). Trimming removed 8 bases from V and 0 bases from J; junction bases left unmatched: 10. The CDR3 is made up of 16 amino acids. The CDR3 reads CASGWTGVAMNTEAFF. DNA of the CDR3: TGTGCCAGCGGGTGGACAGGGGTTGCAATGAACACTGAAGCTTTCTTT.

V is TRBV7-9 and J is TRBJ2-7; the D is unclear. This CDR3 spans 15 amino acids. Germline V CDR1 and CDR2: SEHNR, FQNEAQ (reference sequence). V was shortened by 5 bases and J by 4 bases, with 18 bases between the two germline ends. The CDR3 spells CASSTGTWSFYEQYF. CDR3 in DNA: TGTGCCAGCAGCACCGGAACCTGGAGCTTTTACGAGCAGTACTTC. The whole variable domain, remainder taken from reference TRBV7-9 and TRBJ2-7, is DTGVSQNPRHKITKRGQNVTFRCDPISEHNRLYWYRQTLGQGPEFLTYFQNEAQLEKSRLLSDRFSAERPKGSFSTLEIQRTEQGDSAMYLCASSTGTWSFYEQYFGPGTRLTVT.

This clone appeared a few times. The V call is TRBV27, the J call TRBJ2-4; TRBD2 matches 8 bases. In germline, CDR1 is MNHEY, CDR2 SMNVEV (reference sequence). This CDR3 spans 15 amino acids. J lost 3 bases, V lost 2 bases, and 3 bases had no gene match. CDR3 residues: CASSLAGTSKNIQYF. The CDR3 nucleotides read TGTGCCAGCAGTTTAGCCGGGACTAGCAAAAACATTCAGTACTTC.

The V call is TRBV18, the J call TRBJ1-2, with 7 bases identical to TRBD1. V shed 3 bases and J 8 bases; nucleotides not matched to a gene: 12. The CDR3 has 15 residues. Germline assignment: CDR1 KGHSH and CDR2 LQKENI. This CDR3 is CASSPTLTGIGGYTF. The CDR3 DNA follows: TGTGCCAGCTCACCCACTTTGACAGGGATTGGAGGCTACACCTTC.

The V gene is TRBV6-5, the J gene TRBJ1-2; no firm D call. Germline loops: CDR1 MNHEY, CDR2 SVGAGI. Deletions cut 0 bases from V and 8 bases from J, with 10 bases between. CDR3 length: 13 residues. The CDR3 region is CASSYSREDGYTF. The DNA for the CDR3 is TGTGCCAGCAGTTACTCGAGGGAAGACGGCTACACCTTC.

The V gene is TRBV7-2, the J gene TRBJ2-3; 11 nucleotides align to TRBD2. Germline V gene lookup returns CDR1 SGHTA and CDR2 FQGNSA. Trimming cost V 2 bases and J 3 bases; bases outside gene matches: 10. The CDR3 sequence is 18 residues long. This chain's CDR3 is CASSLLPLAGGGTDTQYF. The CDR3 DNA follows: TGTGCCAGCAGCTTACTTCCCCTAGCGGGGGGAGGGACAGATACGCAGTATTTT.

CDR3 region: CASRKGTGVFGEQYF. As DNA, the CDR3 is TGTGCCAGCAGAAAGGGGACAGGGGTGTTTGGCGAGCAGTACTTC. The rearrangement joins TRBV11-1 to TRBJ2-7; 10 bases fit TRBD1. Trimming at V came to 6 bases and at J to 6 bases, leaving 11 bases not matched to a gene. The CDR3 length is 15 residues. CDR1 is SGHAT and CDR2 is FQDESV in the germline V gene (reference sequence).

This clone was seen a few times. The chain couples TRBV5-1 to TRBJ2-2, with 7 bases that match TRBD2. The germline V gene encodes CDR1 SGHRS and CDR2 YFSETQ. Germline trimming cut 1 base from V and 1 base from J; bases unmatched to any gene: 7. The CDR3 length is 17 residues. The CDR3 nucleotides are TGCGCCAGCAGCTTGAAGAAGACGGGGGGGAACACCGGGGAGCTGTTTTTT. Amino acids: CASSLKKTGGNTGELFF.

V and J are TRBV5-4 and TRBJ2-3; TRBD1 agrees at 8 bases. Trimming at V came to 4 bases and at J to 5 bases, leaving 12 bases not matched to a gene. CDR3 size: 16 residues. The germline V gene encodes CDR1 SGHNT and CDR2 YYREEE (reference sequence). The CDR3 is CASSHGQGGGRDTQYF. CDR3 nucleotides: TGTGCCAGCAGCCACGGACAGGGTGGGGGTAGAGATACGCAGTATTTT.

The rearrangement uses TRBV6-5 and TRBJ2-7; weak D call: TRBD2 (5 bases). V was cut by 5 bases and J by 5 bases, with 13 bases left in between. This CDR3 is built from 13 residues. CDR1 is MNHEY and CDR2 is SVGAGI in the germline V gene. CDR3 coding DNA: TGTGCCAGCAGTCCTATGGGAGTGAACGAGCAGTACTTC. Translated: CASSPMGVNEQYF.

The J gene is TRBJ2-2, the V gene TRBV5-6; weak D call: TRBD1 (5 bases). CDR1 SGHDT and CDR2 YYEEEE come from the germline V gene. V was cut by 4 bases and J by 6 bases, with 13 bases left in between. The CDR3 is 14 amino acids. This CDR3 is CASSVDSAAGELFF. The CDR3 DNA reads TGTGCCAGCAGCGTAGACAGCGCCGCCGGGGAGCTGTTTTTT.

The rearrangement joins TRBV4-1 to TRBJ1-6; 8 bases fit TRBD1. With 4 bases clipped from V and 7 bases from J, the junction kept 9 bases outside the gene matches. The CDR3 is 16 residues long. Looked up from germline, CDR1 is MGHRA and CDR2 is YSYEKL. The CDR3 nucleotides are TGCGCCAGCAGCCGGGAAGGACAGGGTAACAATTCACCCCTCCACTTT. It translates to CASSREGQGNNSPLHF.

This clone came up a few times. The chain carries TRBV4-1 and TRBJ1-1; D unclear. The V and J ends lost 0 bases and 10 bases respectively, with 9 bases between them. CDR1 is MGHRA, CDR2 YSYEKL, per germline. The CDR3 is 12 residues long. CDR3 DNA sequence: TGCGCCAGCAGCCAAGATAGCCGGAGAGCTTTCTTT. Translation gives CASSQDSRRAFF.

The V call is TRBV29-1, the J call TRBJ1-2; 7 bases match TRBD1. Germline values: CDR1 SQVTM, CDR2 ANQGSEA. V was clipped by 5 bases and J by 2 bases; unmatched bases: 5. The CDR3 runs to 13 residues. The CDR3, as DNA: TGCAGCGTTTCTCAGACAGGGAACTATGGCTACACCTTC. Translated: CSVSQTGNYGYTF.